The present T cell receptor beta chain was sequenced within a study of blood T cell repertoires in COVID-19. Study-level information: T cells, B-cell-depleted T cells, or PBMCs supplied cDNA or gDNA.

The protocol was immunoSEQ multiplex PCR, while the TCRdb copy is restricted to in-frame clones and leaves out a portion. The table lists about 200,000 clones, over 80% of them singletons. Per germline, CDR1 MDHEN and CDR2 SYDVKM. Trimming pared 2 bases from V and 7 bases from J, leaving 14 bases between. The CDR3 has 14 residues. This TCR derives from a man in his sixties with COVID-19, enrolled during active disease. V is TRBV28 and J is TRBJ1-2; weak D call: TRBD1 (5 bases). The sample consisted of peripheral blood. In DNA form, the CDR3 reads TGTGCCAGCAGTTTAGGCGGCAGGGAAGTTGGCTACACCTTC. Protein sequence: CASSLGGREVGYTF.